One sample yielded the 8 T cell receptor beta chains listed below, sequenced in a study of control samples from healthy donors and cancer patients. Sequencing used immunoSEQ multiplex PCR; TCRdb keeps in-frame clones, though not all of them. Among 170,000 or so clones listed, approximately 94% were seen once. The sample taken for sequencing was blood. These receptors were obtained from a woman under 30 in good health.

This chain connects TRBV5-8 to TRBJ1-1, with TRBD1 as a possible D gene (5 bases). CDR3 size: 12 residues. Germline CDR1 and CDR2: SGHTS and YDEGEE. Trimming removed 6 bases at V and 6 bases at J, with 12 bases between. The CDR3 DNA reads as TGTGCCAGCACCGGGGCTCGCGCTGAAGCTTTCTTT. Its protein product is CASTGARAEAFF.

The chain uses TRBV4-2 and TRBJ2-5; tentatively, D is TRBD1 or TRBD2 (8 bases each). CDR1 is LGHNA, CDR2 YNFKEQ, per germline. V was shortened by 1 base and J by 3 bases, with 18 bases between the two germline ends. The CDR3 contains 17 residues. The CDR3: CASSQGTGTRVKETQYF. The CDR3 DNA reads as TGTGCCAGCAGCCAAGGGACAGGGACTAGGGTAAAAGAGACCCAGTACTTC.

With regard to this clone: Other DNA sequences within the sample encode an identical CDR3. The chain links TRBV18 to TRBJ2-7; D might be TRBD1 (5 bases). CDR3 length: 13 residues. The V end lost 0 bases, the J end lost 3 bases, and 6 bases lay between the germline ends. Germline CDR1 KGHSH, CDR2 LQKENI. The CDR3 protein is CASSPPDSYEQYF. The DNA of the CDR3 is TGTGCCAGCTCACCACCCGACAGCTACGAGCAGTACTTC.

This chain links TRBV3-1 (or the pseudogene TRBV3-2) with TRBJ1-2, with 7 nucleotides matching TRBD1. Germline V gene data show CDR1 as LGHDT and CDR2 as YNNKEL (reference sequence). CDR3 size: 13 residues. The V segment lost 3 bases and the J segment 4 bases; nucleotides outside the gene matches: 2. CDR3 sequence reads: CASSQGQTYGYTF. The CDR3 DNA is TGTGCCAGCAGCCAGGGACAGACCTATGGCTACACCTTC.

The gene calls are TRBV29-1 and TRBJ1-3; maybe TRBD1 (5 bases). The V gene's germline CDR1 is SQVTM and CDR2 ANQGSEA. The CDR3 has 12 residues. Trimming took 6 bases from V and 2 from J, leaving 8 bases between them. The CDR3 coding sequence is TGCAGCGTGCAGGGACCTGGAAACACCATATATTTT. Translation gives CSVQGPGNTIYF.

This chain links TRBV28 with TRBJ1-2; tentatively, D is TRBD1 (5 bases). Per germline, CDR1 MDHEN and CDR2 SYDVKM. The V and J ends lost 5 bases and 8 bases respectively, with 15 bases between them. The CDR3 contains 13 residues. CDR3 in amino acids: CASSPSRRAGYTF. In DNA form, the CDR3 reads TGTGCCAGCAGTCCCTCGCGCAGGGCCGGCTACACCTTC.

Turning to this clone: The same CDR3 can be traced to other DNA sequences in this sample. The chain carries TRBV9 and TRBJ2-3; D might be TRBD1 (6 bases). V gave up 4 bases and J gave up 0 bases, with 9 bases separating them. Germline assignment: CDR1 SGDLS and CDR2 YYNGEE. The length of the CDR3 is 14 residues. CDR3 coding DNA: TGTGCCAGCAGCCCAGACAGGAGCACAGATACGCAGTATTTT. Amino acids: CASSPDRSTDTQYF. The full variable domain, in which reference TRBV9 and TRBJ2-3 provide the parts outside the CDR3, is DSGVTQTPKHLITATGQRVTLRCSPRSGDLSVYWYQQSLDQGLQFLIQYYNGEERAKGNILERFSAQQFPDLHSELNLSSLELGDSALYFCASSPDRSTDTQYFGPGTRLTVL.

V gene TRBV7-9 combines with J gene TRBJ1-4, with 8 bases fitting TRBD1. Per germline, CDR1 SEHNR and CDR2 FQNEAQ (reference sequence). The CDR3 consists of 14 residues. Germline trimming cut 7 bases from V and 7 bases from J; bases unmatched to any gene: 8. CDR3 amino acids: CASIRTGRSEKLFF. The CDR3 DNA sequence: TGTGCCAGCATTCGGACAGGGCGGTCTGAAAAACTGTTTTTT.